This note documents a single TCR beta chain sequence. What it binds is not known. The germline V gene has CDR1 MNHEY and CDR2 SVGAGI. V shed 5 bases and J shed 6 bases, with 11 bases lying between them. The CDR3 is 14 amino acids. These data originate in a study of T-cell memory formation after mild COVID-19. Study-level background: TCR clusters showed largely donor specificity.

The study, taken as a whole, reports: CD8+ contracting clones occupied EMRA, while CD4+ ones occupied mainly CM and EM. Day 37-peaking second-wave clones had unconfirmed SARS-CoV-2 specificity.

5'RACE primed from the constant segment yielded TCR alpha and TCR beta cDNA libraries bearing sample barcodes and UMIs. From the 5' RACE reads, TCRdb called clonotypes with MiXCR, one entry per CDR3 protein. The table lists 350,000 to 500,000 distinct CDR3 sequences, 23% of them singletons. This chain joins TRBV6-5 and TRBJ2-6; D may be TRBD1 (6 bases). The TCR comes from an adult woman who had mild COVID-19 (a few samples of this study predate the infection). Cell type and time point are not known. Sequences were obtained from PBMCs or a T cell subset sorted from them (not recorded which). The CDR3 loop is CASSHGQLANVLTF. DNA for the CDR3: TGTGCCAGCAGTCATGGACAGCTGGCCAACGTCCTGACTTTC.